This T cell receptor (beta chain) was identified during a study of Graves' ophthalmopathy and Graves' hyperthyroidism. Points from the study as a whole: Blood was where most expanded thyroid clonotypes above 0.001 frequency also turned up.

This clonotype was detected ten times or more. Its antigen is unidentified. One end of the junction is discordant with germline, which a read error may explain. Beta-chain TCR CDR3 regions were amplified from RNA transcripts. Following a first-round RT-PCR that used HTBI primers, a second-round multiplex PCR was carried out. One entry per CDR3 protein results from TCRdb running MiXCR on the multiplex PCR reads. The profile shows a few hundred thousand distinct CDR3 sequences, 17% of them singletons. Hyperthyroidism patients, all newly diagnosed, had under 2 months' duration and ages of 18 to 65. Germline V lookup: CDR1 SGHTA, CDR2 FQGNSA. CDR3 length: 14 amino acids.

This receptor was taken from an adult woman with stable Graves' hyperthyroidism. This chain joins TRBV7-2 and TRBJ2-4, with unresolved D. The sample consisted of peripheral blood. CDR3 loop: CASSLEAGPNIKYF. The CDR3 DNA sequence: TGTGCCAGCAGCTTAGAAGCAGGTCCGAACATTAAGTACTTC.